What follows describes a single TCR beta chain. The antigen remains undetermined. The entry originates in a study of OX40 agonist ivuxolimab in advanced cancers. Produced via immunoSEQ multiplex PCR; TCRdb's table is partial and in-frame only. The table includes some 6,000 clones, about three quarters detected once. Collection of blood occurred at baseline, at cycle 4 day 1, and at cycle 7 day 1. Study outcomes and limitations: Expanded clones were, on average, more numerous in CD8+ T cells than in CD4+. Antigens targeted by the expanded peripheral T cells were not determined.

V lost 6 bases and J lost 3; bases outside the gene matches: 4. The CDR3 spans 14 residues. Germline assignment: CDR1 MNHEY and CDR2 SMNVEV (reference sequence). The chain carries TRBV27 and TRBJ2-3; 9 nucleotides match TRBD1. The source material was CD4+ or CD8+ T cells sorted from blood, sampled in a trial of the OX40 agonist ivuxolimab. The receptor comes from an adult with an advanced solid tumor such as melanoma, head and neck, liver or kidney cancer. CDR3 DNA: TGTGCCAGCAGACAGGGGGCTTATACAGATACGCAGTATTTT. This codes for CASRQGAYTDTQYF.